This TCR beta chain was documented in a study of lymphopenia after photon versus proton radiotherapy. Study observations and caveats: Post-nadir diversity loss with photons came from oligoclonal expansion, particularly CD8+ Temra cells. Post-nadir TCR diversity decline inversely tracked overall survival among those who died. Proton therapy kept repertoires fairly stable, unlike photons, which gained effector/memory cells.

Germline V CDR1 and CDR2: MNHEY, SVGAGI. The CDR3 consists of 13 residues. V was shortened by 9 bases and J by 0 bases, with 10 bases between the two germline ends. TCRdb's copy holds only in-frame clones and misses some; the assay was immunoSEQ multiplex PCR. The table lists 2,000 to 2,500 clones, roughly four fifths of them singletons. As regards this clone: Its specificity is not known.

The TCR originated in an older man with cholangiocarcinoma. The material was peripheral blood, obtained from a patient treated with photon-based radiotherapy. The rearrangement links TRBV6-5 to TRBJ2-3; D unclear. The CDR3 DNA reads TGTGCCAGTTCGGGCCTTAGCACAGATACGCAGTATTTT. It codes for CASSGLSTDTQYF.